Listed below are T cell receptor beta chains from one sample, sequenced in a study of blood T cell repertoires in COVID-19. Profiled with immunoSEQ multiplex PCR; TCRdb holds only in-frame clones, not every one. The sample holds 80,000 to 130,000 clones, just under 95% seen once. The sequenced sample was peripheral blood. These receptors were collected from a man between 65 and 85 years old with acute or convalescent COVID-19. Both conserved end residues are trimmed from each CDR3. Each record gives: clone size, J gene, V gene, CDR3 protein. The size field is filled for only some rows; it gives once, few, many or a size class.

NA TRBJ2-3 TRBV5-1 ASSPTSGGPGTQY
NA TRBJ2-1 TRBV28 ASSLPIGGGINEQF
NA TRBJ2-1 TRBV7-8 ASRGELLSYNEQF
once TRBJ2-3 TRBV11-2 ASRDRGRDTQY
NA TRBJ2-7 TRBV12-3/TRBV12-4 ASSFVDEQY
NA TRBJ2-7 TRBV6-5 ASSRGGGAQRRY
NA TRBJ2-1 TRBV12-3/TRBV12-4 ASSFQYEQF
once TRBJ2-3 TRBV28 ASIDWQTDTDTQY
NA TRBJ2-3 TRBV5-1 ASSPGWTSGSGDTQY
NA TRBJ1-1 TRBV6-5 ASSSWANTEAF
NA TRBJ1-5 TRBV6-5 ASRPTGGAKQPQH